The clone carrying this T cell receptor (beta chain) was recorded a few times. The antigen is not known. Germline V CDR1 and CDR2: SNHLY, FYNNEI. V lost 7 bases to trimming and J lost 0 bases, with 7 bases between them. This CDR3 is 13 amino acids long. MiXCR, applied by TCRdb to the 5' RACE reads, yields one record per CDR3 protein. Here the sample spans 150,000 to 200,000 distinct CDR3 sequences, 11% being singletons. The data were taken from a study of T-cell memory formation after mild COVID-19. Study-level results: Proof of SARS-CoV-2 specificity was absent for the second-wave clones that crested on day 37. Among CD4+ contracting clones, most were CM and EM, and CD8+ ones EMRA. Contracting clones from day 15 to 85 showed balanced CD4/CD8; later expanders favored CD4+.

V and J are TRBV2 and TRBJ2-1; no clear D gene. The clonotype was recovered from a man aged 18 to 30 who had mild COVID-19 (a few samples of this study predate the infection). Cell type and time point are not known. The source material was PBMCs or a T cell subset sorted from them (not recorded which). The CDR3 protein is CASTLSSYNEQFF. The CDR3 bases are TGTGCCAGCACACTGAGCTCCTACAATGAGCAGTTCTTC.